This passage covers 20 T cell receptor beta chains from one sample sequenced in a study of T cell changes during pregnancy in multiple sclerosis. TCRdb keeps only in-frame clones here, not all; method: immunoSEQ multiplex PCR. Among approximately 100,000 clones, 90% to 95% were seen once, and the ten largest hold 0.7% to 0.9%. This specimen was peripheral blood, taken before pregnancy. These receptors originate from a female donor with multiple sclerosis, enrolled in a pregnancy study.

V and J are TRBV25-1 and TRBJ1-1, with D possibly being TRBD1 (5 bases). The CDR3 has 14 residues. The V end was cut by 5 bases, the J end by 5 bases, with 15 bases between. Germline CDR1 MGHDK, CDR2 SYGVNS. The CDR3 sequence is CASSRGDARTEAFF. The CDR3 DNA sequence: TGTGCCAGCAGTCGGGGGGATGCGAGGACTGAAGCTTTCTTT.

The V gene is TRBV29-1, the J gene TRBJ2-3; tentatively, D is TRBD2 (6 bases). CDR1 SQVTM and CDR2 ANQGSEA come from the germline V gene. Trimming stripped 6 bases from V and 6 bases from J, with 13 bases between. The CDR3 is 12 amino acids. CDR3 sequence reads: CSVISGMDTQYF. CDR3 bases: TGCAGCGTCATTAGCGGAATGGATACGCAGTATTTT.

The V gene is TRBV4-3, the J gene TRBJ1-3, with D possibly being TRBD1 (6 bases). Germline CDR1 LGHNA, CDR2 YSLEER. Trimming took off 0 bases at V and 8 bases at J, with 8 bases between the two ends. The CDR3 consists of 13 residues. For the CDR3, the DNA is TGCGCCAGCAGCCAAGAACAGGGACACACCATATATTTT. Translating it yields CASSQEQGHTIYF.

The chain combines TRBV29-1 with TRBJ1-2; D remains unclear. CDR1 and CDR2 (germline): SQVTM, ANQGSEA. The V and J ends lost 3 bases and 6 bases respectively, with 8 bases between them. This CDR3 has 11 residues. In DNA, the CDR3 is TGCAGCGTTGACCCGGGAAATGGCTACACCTTC. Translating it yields CSVDPGNGYTF.

CDR3 in amino acids: CARPTDSQNYGYTF. The CDR3 DNA follows: TGTGCCAGACCCACGGACAGCCAGAACTATGGCTACACCTTC. The J gene is TRBJ1-2, the V gene TRBV2; tentative D call: TRBD1 (6 bases). CDR1 and CDR2 (germline): SNHLY, FYNNEI. With 9 bases removed from V and 2 bases from J, the gap between germline ends came to 16 bases. The CDR3 consists of 14 residues.

The CDR3 spells CASSELSSYNEQFF. The CDR3 DNA sequence: TGCGCCAGCAGTGAGCTGAGCTCCTACAATGAGCAGTTCTTC. The chain recombines TRBV10-1 with TRBJ2-1; D is ambiguous. The CDR3 length is 14 residues. Trimming removed 2 bases at V and 0 bases at J, with 5 bases between. The V gene's germline CDR1 is WNHNN and CDR2 SYGVQD (reference sequence).

This chain's CDR3 is CASSFTGLAGNEQFF. The CDR3 DNA sequence: TGTGCCAGCAGCTTTACGGGACTAGCGGGCAATGAGCAGTTCTTC. The chain is built from TRBV11-3 and TRBJ2-1, with TRBD2 matching 12 bases. The CDR3 loop spans 15 amino acids. From germline, CDR1 is SGHNT and CDR2 YENEEA. V trimming: 3 bases; J trimming: 6 bases; junction bases outside the gene matches: 3.

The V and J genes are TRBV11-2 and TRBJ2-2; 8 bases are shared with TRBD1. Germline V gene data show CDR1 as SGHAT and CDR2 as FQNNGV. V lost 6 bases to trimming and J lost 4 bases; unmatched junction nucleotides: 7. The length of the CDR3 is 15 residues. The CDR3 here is CASSSGQGRTGELFF. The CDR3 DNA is TGTGCCAGCAGTTCCGGACAGGGACGCACCGGGGAGCTGTTTTTT.

CDR3 sequence (DNA): TGTGCCAGCAGTCCTGGGGACTATCCCTCCTACAATGAGCAGTTCTTC. It translates to CASSPGDYPSYNEQFF. J is TRBJ2-1 and V is TRBV6-4; 7 nucleotides align to TRBD2. The CDR3 totals 16 residues. Trimming removed 5 bases from V and 0 bases from J; junction bases left unmatched: 7. Looked up from germline, CDR1 is MRHNA and CDR2 is SNTAGT.

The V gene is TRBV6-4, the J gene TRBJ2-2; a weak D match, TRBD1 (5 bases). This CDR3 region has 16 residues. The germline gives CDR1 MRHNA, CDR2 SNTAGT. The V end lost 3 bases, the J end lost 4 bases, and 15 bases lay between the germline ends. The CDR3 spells CASSENPRVRTGELFF. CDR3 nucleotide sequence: TGTGCCAGCAGTGAAAACCCCAGGGTACGCACCGGGGAGCTGTTTTTT.

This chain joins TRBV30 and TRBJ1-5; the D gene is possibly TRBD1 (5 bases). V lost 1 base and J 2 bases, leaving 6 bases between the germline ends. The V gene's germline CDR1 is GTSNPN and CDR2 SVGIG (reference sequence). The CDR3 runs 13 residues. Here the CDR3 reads CAWSEGGNQPQHF. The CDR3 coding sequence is TGTGCCTGGAGTGAAGGGGGCAATCAGCCCCAGCATTTT. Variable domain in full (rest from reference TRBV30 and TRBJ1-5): SQTIHQWPATLVQPVGSPLSLECTVEGTSNPNLYWYRQAAGRGLQLLFYSVGIGQISSEVPQNLSASRPQDRQFILSSKKLLLSDSGFYLCAWSEGGNQPQHFGDGTRLSIL.

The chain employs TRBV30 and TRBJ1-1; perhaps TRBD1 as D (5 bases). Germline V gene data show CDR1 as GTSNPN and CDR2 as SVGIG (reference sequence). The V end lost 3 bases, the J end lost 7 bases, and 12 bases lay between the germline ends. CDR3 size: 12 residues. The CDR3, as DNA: TGTGCCTGGAGCGGACAACGTATTGAAGCTTTCTTT. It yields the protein CAWSGQRIEAFF.

The CDR3 region has the DNA TGTGCCAGCTCACTATGGGAGGCCGAGCAGTACTTC. Translating gives CASSLWEAEQYF. The rearrangement joins TRBV18 to TRBJ2-7; D possibly corresponds to TRBD2 (6 bases). CDR1 KGHSH and CDR2 LQKENI come from the germline V gene. CDR3 size: 12 residues. V was pared by 4 bases and J by 6 bases, with 10 bases between.

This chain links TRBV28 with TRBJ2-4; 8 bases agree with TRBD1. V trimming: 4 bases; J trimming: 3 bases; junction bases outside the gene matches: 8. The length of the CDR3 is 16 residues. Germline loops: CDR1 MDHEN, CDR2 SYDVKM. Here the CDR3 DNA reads TGTGCCAGCAGTTCGGGTCGCAGGGGGCTCAAAAACATTCAGTACTTC. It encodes CASSSGRRGLKNIQYF.

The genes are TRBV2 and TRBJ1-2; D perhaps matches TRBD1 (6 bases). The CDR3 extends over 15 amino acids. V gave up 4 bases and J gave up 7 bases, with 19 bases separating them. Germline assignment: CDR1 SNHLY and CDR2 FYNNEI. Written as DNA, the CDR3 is TGTGCCAGCAGTGTAGGACAGCGGAGATCGGGTGGCTACACCTTC. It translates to CASSVGQRRSGGYTF.

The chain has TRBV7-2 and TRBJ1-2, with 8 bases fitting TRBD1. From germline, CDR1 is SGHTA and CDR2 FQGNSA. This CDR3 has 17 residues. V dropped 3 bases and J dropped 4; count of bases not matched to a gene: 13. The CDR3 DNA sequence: TGTGCCAGCAGCTTGGGGGGCAGGGGGCGCGTTGGCTATGGCTACACCTTC. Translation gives CASSLGGRGRVGYGYTF.

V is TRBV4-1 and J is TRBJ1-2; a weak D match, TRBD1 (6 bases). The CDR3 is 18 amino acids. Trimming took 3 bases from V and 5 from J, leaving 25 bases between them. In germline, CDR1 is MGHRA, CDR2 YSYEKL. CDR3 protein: CASSHTRGGVKSIYGYTF. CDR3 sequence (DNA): TGCGCCAGCAGCCATACTCGAGGGGGGGTCAAATCCATATATGGCTACACCTTC.

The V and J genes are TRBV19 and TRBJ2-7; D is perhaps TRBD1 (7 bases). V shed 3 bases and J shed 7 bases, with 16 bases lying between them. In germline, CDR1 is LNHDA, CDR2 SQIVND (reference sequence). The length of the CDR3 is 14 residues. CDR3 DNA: TGTGCCAGTAGTATCACCGAGACAGGGAGGGAGCAGTACTTC. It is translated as CASSITETGREQYF.

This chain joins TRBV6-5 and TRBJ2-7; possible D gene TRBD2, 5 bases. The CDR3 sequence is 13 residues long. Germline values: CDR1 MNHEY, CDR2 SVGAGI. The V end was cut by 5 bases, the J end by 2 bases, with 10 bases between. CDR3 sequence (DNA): TGTGCCAGCAGTCCGAGCGGAACCTACGAGCAGTACTTC. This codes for CASSPSGTYEQYF.

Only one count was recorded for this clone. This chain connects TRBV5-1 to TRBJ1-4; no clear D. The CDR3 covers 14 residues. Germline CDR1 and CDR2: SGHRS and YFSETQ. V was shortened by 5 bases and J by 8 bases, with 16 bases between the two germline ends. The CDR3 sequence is CASRSGLGREKLFF. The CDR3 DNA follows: TGCGCCAGCAGGTCTGGACTGGGGAGGGAAAAACTGTTTTTT.